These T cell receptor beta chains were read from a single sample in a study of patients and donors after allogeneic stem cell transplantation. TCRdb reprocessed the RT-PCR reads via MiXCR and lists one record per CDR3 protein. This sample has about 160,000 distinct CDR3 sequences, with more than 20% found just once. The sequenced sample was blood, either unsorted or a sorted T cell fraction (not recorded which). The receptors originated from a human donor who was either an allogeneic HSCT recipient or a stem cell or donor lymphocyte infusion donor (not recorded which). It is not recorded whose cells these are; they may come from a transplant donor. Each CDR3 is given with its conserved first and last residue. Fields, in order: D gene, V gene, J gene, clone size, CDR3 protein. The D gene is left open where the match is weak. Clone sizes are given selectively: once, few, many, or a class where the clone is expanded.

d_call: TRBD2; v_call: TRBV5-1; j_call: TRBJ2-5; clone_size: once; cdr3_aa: CASTIAGLAKPQETQYF
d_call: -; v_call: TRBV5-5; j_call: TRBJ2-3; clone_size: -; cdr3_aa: CASSRASGGPDTQYF
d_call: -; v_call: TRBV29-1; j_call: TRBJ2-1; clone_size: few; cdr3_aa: CSIARGSYNEQFF
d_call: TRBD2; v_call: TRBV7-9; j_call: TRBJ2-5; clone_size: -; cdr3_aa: CASSYRSGAIQETQYF
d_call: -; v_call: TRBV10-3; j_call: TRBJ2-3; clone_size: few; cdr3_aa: CAISELGKTDTQYF
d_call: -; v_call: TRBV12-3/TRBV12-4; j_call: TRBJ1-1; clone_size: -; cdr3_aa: CASTQGIDTEAFF
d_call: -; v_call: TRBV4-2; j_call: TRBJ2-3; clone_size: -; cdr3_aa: CASSQDTNRDFPDTQYF
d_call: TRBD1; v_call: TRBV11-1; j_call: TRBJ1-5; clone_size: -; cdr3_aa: CASSLATGEISSNQPQHF
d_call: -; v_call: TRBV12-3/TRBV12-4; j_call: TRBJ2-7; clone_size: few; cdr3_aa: CASSSGFEGYEQYF
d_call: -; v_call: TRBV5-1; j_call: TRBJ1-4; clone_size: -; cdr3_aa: CASSLAPGGVQEKLFF
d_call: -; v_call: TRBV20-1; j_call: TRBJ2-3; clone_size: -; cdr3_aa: CSAKTFSTDTQYF
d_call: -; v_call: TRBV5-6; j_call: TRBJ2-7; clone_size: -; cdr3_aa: CASSLGEGISSYEQYF
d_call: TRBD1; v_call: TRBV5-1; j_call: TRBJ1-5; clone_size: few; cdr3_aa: CASSKGTGDQPQHF
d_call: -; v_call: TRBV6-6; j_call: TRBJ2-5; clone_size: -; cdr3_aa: CASSYSMGGWETQYF
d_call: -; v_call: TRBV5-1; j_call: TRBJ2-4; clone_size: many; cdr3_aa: CASPWLAKNIQYF
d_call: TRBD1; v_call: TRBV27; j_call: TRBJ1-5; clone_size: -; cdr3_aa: CASSSTRDRVNQPQHF
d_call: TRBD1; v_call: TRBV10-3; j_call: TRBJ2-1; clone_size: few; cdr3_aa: CAIRPDRGGHEQFF
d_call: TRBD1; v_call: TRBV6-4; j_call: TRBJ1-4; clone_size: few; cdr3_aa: CASSATTGNEKLFF
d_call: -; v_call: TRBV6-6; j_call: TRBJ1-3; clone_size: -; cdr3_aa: CASTFRTVSGNTIYF
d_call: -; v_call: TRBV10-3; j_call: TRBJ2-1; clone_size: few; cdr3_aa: CAISEPQFYNEQFF
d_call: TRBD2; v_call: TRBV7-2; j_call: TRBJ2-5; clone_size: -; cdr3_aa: CASSYLLAGYQETQYF
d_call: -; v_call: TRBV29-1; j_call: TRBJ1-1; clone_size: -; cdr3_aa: CSVDAVTEAFF
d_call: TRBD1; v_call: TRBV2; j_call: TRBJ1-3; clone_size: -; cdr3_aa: CASSGQGAGNTIYF
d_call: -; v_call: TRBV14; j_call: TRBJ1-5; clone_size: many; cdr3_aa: CASSPQGSRQPQHF
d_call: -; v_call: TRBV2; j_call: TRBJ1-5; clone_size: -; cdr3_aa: CASSRTVLRNQPQHF
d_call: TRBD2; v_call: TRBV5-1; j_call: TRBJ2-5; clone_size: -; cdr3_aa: CASSAGLAGRETQYF
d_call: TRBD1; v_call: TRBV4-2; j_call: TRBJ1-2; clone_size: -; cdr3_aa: CASSQGQGDGYTF
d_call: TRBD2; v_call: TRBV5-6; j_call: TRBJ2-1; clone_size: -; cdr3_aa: CASSPPHATSGGDNEQFF
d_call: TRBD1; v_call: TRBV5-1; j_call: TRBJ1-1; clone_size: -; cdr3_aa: CASSLINRGGTEAFF
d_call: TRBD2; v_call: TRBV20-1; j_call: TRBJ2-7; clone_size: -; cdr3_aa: CSASELAGSNEQYF
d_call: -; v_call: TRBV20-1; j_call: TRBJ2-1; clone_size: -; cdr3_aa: CSAVLAIGNEQFF
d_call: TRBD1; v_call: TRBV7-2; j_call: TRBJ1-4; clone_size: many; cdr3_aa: CASSQRQGQNEKLFF